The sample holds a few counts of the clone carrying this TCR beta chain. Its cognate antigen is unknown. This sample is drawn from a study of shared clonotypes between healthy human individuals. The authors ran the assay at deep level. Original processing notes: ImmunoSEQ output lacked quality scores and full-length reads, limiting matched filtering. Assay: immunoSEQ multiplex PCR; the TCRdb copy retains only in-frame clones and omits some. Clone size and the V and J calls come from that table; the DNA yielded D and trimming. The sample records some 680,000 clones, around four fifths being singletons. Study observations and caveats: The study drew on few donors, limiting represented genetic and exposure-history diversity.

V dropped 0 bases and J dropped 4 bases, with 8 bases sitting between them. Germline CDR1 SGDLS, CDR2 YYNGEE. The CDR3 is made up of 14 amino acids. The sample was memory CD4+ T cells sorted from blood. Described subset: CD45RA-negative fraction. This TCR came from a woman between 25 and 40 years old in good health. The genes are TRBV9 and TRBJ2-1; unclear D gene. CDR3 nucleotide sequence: TGTGCCAGCAGCGTAGATGCCCCTTACAATGAGCAGTTCTTC. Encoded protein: CASSVDAPYNEQFF.